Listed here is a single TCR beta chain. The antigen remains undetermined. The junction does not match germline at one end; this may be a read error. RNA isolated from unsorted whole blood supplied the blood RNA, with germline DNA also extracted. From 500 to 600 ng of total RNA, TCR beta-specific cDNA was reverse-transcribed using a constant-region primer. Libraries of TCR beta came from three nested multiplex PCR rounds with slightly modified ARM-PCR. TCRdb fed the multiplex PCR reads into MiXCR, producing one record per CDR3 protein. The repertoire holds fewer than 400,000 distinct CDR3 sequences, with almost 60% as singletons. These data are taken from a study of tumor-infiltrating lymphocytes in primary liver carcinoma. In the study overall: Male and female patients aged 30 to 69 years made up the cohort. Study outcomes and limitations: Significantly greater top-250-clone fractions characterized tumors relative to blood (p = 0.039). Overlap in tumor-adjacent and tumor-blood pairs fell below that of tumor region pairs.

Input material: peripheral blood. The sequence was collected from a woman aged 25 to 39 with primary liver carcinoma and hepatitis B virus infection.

Written as DNA, the CDR3 is TGTAGCATTGAGAGCGGGCTCCTCGGCGAGCAGTACTTC. Residues: CSIESGLLGEQYF. The rearrangement links TRBV29-1 to TRBJ2-7, with D maybe TRBD2 (6 bases). The CDR3 runs 13 residues. The germline V gene has CDR1 SQVTM and CDR2 ANQGSEA.